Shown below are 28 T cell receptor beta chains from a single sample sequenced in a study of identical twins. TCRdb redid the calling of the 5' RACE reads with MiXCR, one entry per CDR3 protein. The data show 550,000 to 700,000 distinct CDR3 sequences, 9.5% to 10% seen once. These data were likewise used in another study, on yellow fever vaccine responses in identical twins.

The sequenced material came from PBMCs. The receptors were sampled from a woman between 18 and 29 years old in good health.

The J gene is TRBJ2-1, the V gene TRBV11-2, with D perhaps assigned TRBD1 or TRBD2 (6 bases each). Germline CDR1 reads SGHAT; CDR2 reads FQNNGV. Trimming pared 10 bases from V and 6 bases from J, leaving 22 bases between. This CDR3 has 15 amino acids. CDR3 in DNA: TGTGCCACGGAGGGGGTAGAGCTGGGGAGCAATGAGCAGTTCTTC. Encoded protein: CATEGVELGSNEQFF.

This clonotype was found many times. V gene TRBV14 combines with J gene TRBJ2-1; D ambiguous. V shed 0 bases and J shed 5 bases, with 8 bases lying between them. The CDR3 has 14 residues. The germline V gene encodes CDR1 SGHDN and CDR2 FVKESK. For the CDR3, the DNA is TGTGCCAGCAGCCAAGAATGGCTGAACAATGAGCAGTTCTTC. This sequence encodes CASSQEWLNNEQFF.

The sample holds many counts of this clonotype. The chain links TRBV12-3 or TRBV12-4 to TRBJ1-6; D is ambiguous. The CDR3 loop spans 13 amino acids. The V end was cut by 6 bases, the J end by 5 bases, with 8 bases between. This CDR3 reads CASSQANNSPLHF. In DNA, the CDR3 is TGTGCCAGCAGCCAAGCCAATAATTCACCCCTCCACTTT.

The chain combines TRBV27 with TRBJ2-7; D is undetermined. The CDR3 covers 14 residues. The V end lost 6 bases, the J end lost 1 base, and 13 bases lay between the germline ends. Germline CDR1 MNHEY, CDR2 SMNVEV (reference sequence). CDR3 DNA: TGTGCCAGCAGCTTAACTACGGATTCCTACGAGCAGTACTTC. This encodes CASSLTTDSYEQYF.

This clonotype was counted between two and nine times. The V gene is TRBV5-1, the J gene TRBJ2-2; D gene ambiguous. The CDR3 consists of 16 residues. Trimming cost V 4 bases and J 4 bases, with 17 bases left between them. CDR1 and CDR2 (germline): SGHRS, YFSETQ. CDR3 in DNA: TGCGCCAGCAGCCCCCGACCAGCCCCGAGCACCGGGGAGCTGTTTTTT. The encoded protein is CASSPRPAPSTGELFF.

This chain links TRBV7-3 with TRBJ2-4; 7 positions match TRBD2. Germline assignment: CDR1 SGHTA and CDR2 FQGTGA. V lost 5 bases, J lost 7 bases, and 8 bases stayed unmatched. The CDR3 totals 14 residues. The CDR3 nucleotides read TGTGCCAGCAGCCCCAGTCGGGGGGTTAACATTCAGTACTTC. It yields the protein CASSPSRGVNIQYF.

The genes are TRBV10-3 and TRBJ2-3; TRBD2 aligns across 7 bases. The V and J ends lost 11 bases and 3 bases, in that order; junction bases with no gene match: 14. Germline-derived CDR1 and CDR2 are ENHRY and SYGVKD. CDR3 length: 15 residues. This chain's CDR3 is CAASSSRGETDTQYF. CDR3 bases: TGTGCCGCGTCCTCGTCCCGGGGGGAAACAGATACGCAGTATTTT.

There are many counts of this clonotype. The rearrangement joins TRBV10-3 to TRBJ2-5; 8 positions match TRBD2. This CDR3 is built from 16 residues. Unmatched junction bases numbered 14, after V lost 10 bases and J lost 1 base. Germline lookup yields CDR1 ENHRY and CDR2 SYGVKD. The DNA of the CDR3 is TGTGCCACACAACTGGGCAGCGGGAGATTCCAAGAGACCCAGTACTTC. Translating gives CATQLGSGRFQETQYF.

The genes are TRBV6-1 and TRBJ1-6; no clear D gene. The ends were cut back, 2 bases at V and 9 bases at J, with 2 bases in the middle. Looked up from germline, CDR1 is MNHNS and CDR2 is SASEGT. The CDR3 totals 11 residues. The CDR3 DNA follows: TGTGCCAGCAGTGAACGTTCACCCCTCCACTTT. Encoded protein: CASSERSPLHF.

The CDR3 sequence: CSAPAEGSADTQYF. CDR3 bases: TGCAGTGCCCCAGCGGAGGGGAGCGCAGATACGCAGTATTTT. The J gene is TRBJ2-3, the V gene TRBV20-1; D may be TRBD2 (6 bases). This CDR3 comprises 14 residues. V lost 6 bases and J lost 4, with 17 bases in between. Germline CDR1 reads DFQATT; CDR2 reads SNEGSKA (reference sequence).

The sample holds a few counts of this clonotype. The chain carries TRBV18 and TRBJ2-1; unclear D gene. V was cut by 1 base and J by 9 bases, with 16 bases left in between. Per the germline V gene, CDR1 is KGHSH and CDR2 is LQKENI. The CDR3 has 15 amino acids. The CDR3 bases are TGTGCCAGCTCACCACAGTCTTTTGTCCTGGCTGAGCAGTTCTTC. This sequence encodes CASSPQSFVLAEQFF.

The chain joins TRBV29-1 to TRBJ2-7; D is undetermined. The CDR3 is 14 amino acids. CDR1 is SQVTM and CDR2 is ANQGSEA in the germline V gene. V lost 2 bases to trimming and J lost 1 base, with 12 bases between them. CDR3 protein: CSVEKWDTSYEQYF. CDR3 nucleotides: TGCAGCGTTGAAAAGTGGGATACTTCCTACGAGCAGTACTTC.

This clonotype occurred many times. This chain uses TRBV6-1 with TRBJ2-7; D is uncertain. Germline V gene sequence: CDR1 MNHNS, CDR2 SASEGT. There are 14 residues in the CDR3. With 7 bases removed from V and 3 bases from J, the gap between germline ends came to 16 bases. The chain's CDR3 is CASNEAGSIYEQYF. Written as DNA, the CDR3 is TGTGCCAGCAATGAGGCAGGTAGTATCTACGAGCAGTACTTC.

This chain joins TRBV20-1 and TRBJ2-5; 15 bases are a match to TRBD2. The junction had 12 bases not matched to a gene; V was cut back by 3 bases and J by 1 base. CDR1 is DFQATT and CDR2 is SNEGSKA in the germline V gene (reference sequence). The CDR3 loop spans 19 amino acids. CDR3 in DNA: TGCAGTGCTAGTCGTGGGACTAGCGGGGGGATTGTGGCCCAAGAGACCCAGTACTTC. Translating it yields CSASRGTSGGIVAQETQYF.

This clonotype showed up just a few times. The CDR3 region is CASTPDSASGSYEQYF. The CDR3 DNA is TGTGCCAGCACCCCGGATTCGGCTAGCGGGAGCTACGAGCAGTACTTC. The V call is TRBV2, the J call TRBJ2-7; 10 bases agree with TRBD2. After removal of 7 bases from V and 3 bases from J, the junction contained 12 bases not matched to a gene. The germline gives CDR1 SNHLY, CDR2 FYNNEI. This CDR3 has 16 residues.

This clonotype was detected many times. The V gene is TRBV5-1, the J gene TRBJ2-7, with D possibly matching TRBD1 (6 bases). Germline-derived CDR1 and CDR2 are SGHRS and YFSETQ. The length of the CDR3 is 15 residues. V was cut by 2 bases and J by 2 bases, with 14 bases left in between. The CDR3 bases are TGCGCCAGCAGCTTCGAGATAGGGGGTACCTACGAGCAGTACTTC. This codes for CASSFEIGGTYEQYF.

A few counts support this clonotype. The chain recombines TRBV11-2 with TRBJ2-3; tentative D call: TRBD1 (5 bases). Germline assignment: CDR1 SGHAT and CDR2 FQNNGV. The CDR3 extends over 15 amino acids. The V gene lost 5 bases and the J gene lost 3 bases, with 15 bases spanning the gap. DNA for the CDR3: TGTGCCAGCAGCCCCCCAGGGCAGAAGACAGATACGCAGTATTTT. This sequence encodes CASSPPGQKTDTQYF.

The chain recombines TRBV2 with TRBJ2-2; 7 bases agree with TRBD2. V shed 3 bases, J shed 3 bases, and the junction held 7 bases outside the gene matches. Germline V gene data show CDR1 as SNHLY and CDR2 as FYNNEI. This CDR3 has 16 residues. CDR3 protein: CASSDRSGGDTGELFF. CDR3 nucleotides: TGTGCCAGCAGTGACAGGTCGGGGGGAGACACCGGGGAGCTGTTTTTT.

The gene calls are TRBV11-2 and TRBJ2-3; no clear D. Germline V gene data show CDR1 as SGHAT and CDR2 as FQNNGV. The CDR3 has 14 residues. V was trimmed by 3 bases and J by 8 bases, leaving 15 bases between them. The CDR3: CASSFEAFSGTQYF. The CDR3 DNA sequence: TGTGCCAGCAGCTTTGAAGCCTTCAGTGGTACGCAGTATTTT.

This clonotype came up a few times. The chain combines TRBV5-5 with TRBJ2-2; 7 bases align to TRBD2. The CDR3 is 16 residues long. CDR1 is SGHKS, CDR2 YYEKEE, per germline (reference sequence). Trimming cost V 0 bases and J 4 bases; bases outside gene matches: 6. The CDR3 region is CASSLAGGSATGELFF. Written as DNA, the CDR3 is TGTGCCAGCAGCTTGGCCGGGGGGTCGGCCACCGGGGAGCTGTTTTTT.

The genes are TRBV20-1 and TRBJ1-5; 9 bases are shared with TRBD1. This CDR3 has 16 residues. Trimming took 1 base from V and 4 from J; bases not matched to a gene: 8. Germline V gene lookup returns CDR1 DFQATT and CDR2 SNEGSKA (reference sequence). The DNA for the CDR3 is TGCAGTGCTAGAGCCCCCGGGACAGGGTTGAATCAGCCCCAGCATTTT. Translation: CSARAPGTGLNQPQHF.

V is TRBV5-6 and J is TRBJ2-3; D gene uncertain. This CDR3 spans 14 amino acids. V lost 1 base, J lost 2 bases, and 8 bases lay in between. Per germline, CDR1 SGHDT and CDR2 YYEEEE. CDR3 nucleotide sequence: TGTGCCAGCAGCTTGACGCCAGACACAGATACGCAGTATTTT. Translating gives CASSLTPDTDTQYF.

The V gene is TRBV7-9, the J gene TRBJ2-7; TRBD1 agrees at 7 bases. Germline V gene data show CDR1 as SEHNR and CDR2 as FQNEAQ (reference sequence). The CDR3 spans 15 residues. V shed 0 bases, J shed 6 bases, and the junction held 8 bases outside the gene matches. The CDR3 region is CASSLAGTVYTEQYF. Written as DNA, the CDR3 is TGTGCCAGCAGCTTAGCCGGGACAGTTTATACCGAGCAGTACTTC.

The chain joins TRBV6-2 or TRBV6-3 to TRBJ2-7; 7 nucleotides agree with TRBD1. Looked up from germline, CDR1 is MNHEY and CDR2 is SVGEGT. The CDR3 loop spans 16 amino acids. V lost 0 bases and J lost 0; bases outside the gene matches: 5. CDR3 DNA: TGTGCCAGCAGTTACTCTCTGACAGGGAGCTCCTACGAGCAGTACTTC. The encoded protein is CASSYSLTGSSYEQYF.

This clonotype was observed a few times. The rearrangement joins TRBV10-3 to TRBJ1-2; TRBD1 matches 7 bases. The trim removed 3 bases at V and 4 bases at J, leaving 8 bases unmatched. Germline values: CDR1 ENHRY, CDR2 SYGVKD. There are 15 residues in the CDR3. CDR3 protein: CAISESTGAPYGYTF. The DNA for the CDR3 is TGTGCCATCAGTGAATCCACAGGGGCCCCCTATGGCTACACCTTC.

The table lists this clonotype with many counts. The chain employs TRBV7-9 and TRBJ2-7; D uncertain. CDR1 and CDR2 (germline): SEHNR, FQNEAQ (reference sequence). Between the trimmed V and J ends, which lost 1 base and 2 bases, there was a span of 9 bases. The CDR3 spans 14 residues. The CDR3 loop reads CASSLDVSTYEQYF. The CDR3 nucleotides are TGTGCCAGCAGCTTAGATGTCTCGACCTACGAGCAGTACTTC.

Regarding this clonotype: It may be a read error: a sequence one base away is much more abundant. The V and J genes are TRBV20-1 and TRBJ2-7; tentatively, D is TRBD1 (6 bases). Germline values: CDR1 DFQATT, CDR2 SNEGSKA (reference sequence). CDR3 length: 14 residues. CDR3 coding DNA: TGCTGTGCTAGAGGCGACAGGCGGCATTACGAGCAGTACTTC. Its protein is CCARGDRRHYEQYF.

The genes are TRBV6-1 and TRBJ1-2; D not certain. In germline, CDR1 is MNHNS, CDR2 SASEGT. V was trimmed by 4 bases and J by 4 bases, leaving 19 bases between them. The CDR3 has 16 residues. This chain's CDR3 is CASSGRRQTSSYGYTF. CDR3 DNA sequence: TGTGCCAGCAGTGGGAGGAGACAAACTAGTAGCTATGGCTACACCTTC.